These 11 T cell receptor beta chains share one sample of origin, sequenced in a study of cytomegalovirus exposure and HLA in healthy donors. The PCR had 60 Vbeta and 13 Jbeta primers. Sequencing was performed with immunoSEQ multiplex PCR; in TCRdb, only in-frame clones are kept and a portion is missing. There are fewer than 90,000 clones in the sample; roughly three quarters occur only once, and about 4% lies in the top ten. Sequenced: PBMCs. These receptors were obtained from a man aged 25-45 years in good health and CMV-seronegative.

CDR3 amino acids: CASSLTSNTIYF. CDR3 sequence (DNA): TGTGCCAGCAGCTTAACTAGCAACACCATATATTTT. The rearrangement links TRBV11-2 to TRBJ1-3; D remains unclear. CDR1 and CDR2 (germline): SGHAT, FQNNGV. The CDR3 is made up of 12 amino acids. Trimming left V 2 bases short and J 7 bases short, with 6 bases between.

The V call is TRBV7-8, the J call TRBJ1-4; D is uncertain. From germline, CDR1 is SGHVS and CDR2 FQNEAQ. The CDR3 sequence is 14 residues long. V shed 2 bases and J shed 3 bases, with 7 bases lying between them. The CDR3 DNA sequence: TGTGCCAGCAGCTTACGGTCGCCTAATGAAAAACTGTTTTTT. It codes for CASSLRSPNEKLFF.

This rearrangement joins TRBV6-5 to TRBJ2-3, with 7 bases that match TRBD1. Trimming cost V 6 bases and J 0 bases; bases outside gene matches: 6. Germline loops: CDR1 MNHEY, CDR2 SVGAGI. This CDR3 contains 15 residues. CDR3 nucleotides: TGTGCCAGCAGATACAGGGGTTTCAGCACAGATACGCAGTATTTT. The encoded protein is CASRYRGFSTDTQYF.

The chain carries TRBV4-1 and TRBJ2-2, with D unclear. The CDR3 contains 15 residues. V was trimmed by 4 bases and J by 6 bases, leaving 15 bases between them. Germline V gene sequence: CDR1 MGHRA, CDR2 YSYEKL. CDR3 bases: TGCGCCAGCAGCCGAGCCGAGTTGATGTCCGGGGAGCTGTTTTTT. Its translation is CASSRAELMSGELFF.

The rearrangement uses TRBV18 and TRBJ2-5, with a possible D match to TRBD2 (5 bases). The germline CDR1 and CDR2 sequences are KGHSH and LQKENI. V shed 4 bases and J shed 0 bases, with 15 bases lying between them. The CDR3 has 16 amino acids. CDR3 amino acids: CASSQAGLLYQETQYF. The CDR3 region has the DNA TGTGCCAGCTCACAGGCGGGCCTGTTGTACCAAGAGACCCAGTACTTC.

The chain is built from TRBV28 and TRBJ1-3; tentative D call: TRBD1 (6 bases). V lost 2 bases and J 4 bases, leaving 12 bases between the germline ends. The length of the CDR3 is 15 residues. Germline values: CDR1 MDHEN, CDR2 SYDVKM. As DNA, the CDR3 is TGTGCCAGCAGTTTAGGGTCAGGGACAGGAAACACCATATATTTT. It is translated as CASSLGSGTGNTIYF.

This clone came up a few times. The gene calls are TRBV7-6 and TRBJ2-3; D unresolved. This CDR3 has 15 amino acids. V shed 2 bases and J shed 0 bases, with 9 bases lying between them. Germline assignment: CDR1 SGHVS and CDR2 FNYEAQ. In DNA, the CDR3 is TGTGCCAGCAGCTTAAGCTCTGGTAGCACAGATACGCAGTATTTT. Protein: CASSLSSGSTDTQYF. The full variable domain, completed using reference TRBV7-6 and TRBJ2-3, is GAGVSQSPRYKVTKRGQDVALRCDPISGHVSLYWYRQALGQGPEFLTYFNYEAQQDKSGLPNDRFSAERPEGSISTLTIQRTEQRDSAMYRCASSLSSGSTDTQYFGPGTRLTVL.

This clone was detected many times. The chain links TRBV4-1 to TRBJ2-7, with D maybe TRBD2 (6 bases). This CDR3 spans 14 amino acids. Trimming took off 0 bases at V and 2 bases at J, with 8 bases between the two ends. CDR1 and CDR2 from the germline V gene are MGHRA and YSYEKL. The CDR3 spells CASSQEPGAYEQYF. In nucleotides, the CDR3 is TGCGCCAGCAGCCAAGAACCGGGAGCCTACGAGCAGTACTTC.

The chain couples TRBV19 to TRBJ2-5, with TRBD1 matching 8 bases. Judging by the DNA end, TRBJ2-7 fits better; the J call may be wrong. CDR3 length: 16 residues. Per germline, CDR1 LNHDA and CDR2 SQIVND (reference sequence). The chain's CDR3 is CASSIGTGTGDYEQYF. The DNA for the CDR3 is TGTGCCAGTAGTATCGGAACCGGGACAGGAGACTACGAGCAGTACTTC.

The chain links TRBV28 to TRBJ1-1; D gene ambiguous. Germline-derived CDR1 and CDR2 are MDHEN and SYDVKM. The CDR3 length is 13 residues. V was shortened by 2 bases and J by 7 bases, with 11 bases between the two germline ends. CDR3 sequence: CASSLGSPREAFF. CDR3 nucleotide sequence: TGTGCCAGCAGTTTAGGCTCACCCCGTGAAGCTTTCTTT.

This chain uses TRBV9 with TRBJ2-7; the D is unclear. CDR1 is SGDLS, CDR2 YYNGEE, per germline. This CDR3 has 13 amino acids. V lost 0 bases to trimming and J lost 6 bases, with 10 bases between them. The CDR3 protein is CASSVGKRGEQYF. In DNA form, the CDR3 reads TGTGCCAGCAGCGTAGGTAAAAGAGGCGAGCAGTACTTC.